This T cell receptor beta chain was retrieved from a study of T cells in localized non-small cell lung cancer. Study conclusions and caveats: Detection in adjacent lung was observed for a median approximately 52 of the top 100 tumor clones.

As for this clone: Its antigen is as yet unknown.

Clones were read by immunoSEQ multiplex PCR, and TCRdb kept only the in-frame ones, dropping some. Here the sample spans about 52,000 clones, about 88% being singletons. Trimming stripped 6 bases from V and 2 bases from J, with 13 bases between. The CDR3 runs 14 residues. The germline V gene encodes CDR1 SNHLY and CDR2 FYNNEI. This receptor was identified in a female donor with stage II lung adenocarcinoma. The V and J genes are TRBV2 and TRBJ1-1; TRBD1 is a possible D gene (5 bases). The material was PBMCs, obtained before any cancer treatment. DNA for the CDR3: TGTGCCAGCAGGAACCGGGACGCCAACACTGAAGCTTTCTTT. Protein product: CASRNRDANTEAFF.